Each of the 23 T cell receptor beta chains below was sequenced from the same sample in a study of blood T cell repertoires in COVID-19. TCRdb's copy holds only in-frame clones and misses some; the assay was immunoSEQ multiplex PCR. The sample holds hundreds of thousands of clones, around 89% seen once. Sequenced material: peripheral blood. The receptors come from a man in his forties with acute or convalescent COVID-19.

The genes are TRBV6-5 and TRBJ1-2; TRBD1 matches at 8 bases. This CDR3 comprises 13 residues. With 11 bases clipped from V and 4 bases from J, the junction kept 9 bases outside the gene matches. The germline CDR1 and CDR2 sequences are MNHEY and SVGAGI. Written as DNA, the CDR3 is TGTGCCGGAGGAACGACAGGGGCCTATGGCTACACCTTC. This codes for CAGGTTGAYGYTF.

The rearrangement links TRBV7-6 to TRBJ2-2; 9 bases are a match to TRBD1. The V gene end was trimmed by 5 bases and the J gene end by 4 bases; junction bases not matched to a gene: 2. The CDR3 runs 14 residues. The germline V gene encodes CDR1 SGHVS and CDR2 FNYEAQ. This CDR3 is CASSLTGGTGELFF. Written as DNA, the CDR3 is TGTGCCAGCAGCCTGACAGGGGGCACCGGGGAGCTGTTTTTT.

This chain joins TRBV5-6 and TRBJ2-1, with a tentative D call TRBD2 (5 bases). V lost 3 bases and J 6 bases, leaving 19 bases between the germline ends. In germline, CDR1 is SGHDT, CDR2 YYEEEE. This CDR3 is built from 16 residues. CDR3 loop: CASSSSAVHSFNEQFF. The DNA of the CDR3 is TGTGCCAGCAGCTCCTCAGCGGTACACTCTTTCAATGAGCAGTTCTTC.

Here the CDR3 reads CASSSTGDDNEQFF. CDR3 DNA: TGTGCCAGCAGCTCGACAGGGGACGACAATGAGCAGTTCTTC. V usage is TRBV11-1 and J usage is TRBJ2-1; TRBD1 matches 8 bases. The trim removed 4 bases at V and 5 bases at J, leaving 4 bases unmatched. Germline V gene sequence: CDR1 SGHAT, CDR2 FQDESV (reference sequence). The CDR3 runs to 14 residues.

The V and J genes are TRBV3-1 (or the pseudogene TRBV3-2) and TRBJ2-6, with a weak D call TRBD2 (5 bases). V gave up 4 bases and J gave up 1 base, with 14 bases separating them. The length of the CDR3 is 17 residues. In germline, CDR1 is LGHDT, CDR2 YNNKEL (reference sequence). The CDR3 spells CASSLNPGNSGANVLTF. The CDR3 nucleotides read TGTGCCAGCAGCCTTAATCCCGGGAATTCTGGGGCCAACGTCCTGACTTTC.

The genes are TRBV12-5 and TRBJ2-7; 8 bases are shared with TRBD2. CDR1 LGHNT and CDR2 FRNRAP come from the germline V gene. Trimming at V came to 0 bases and at J to 4 bases, leaving 8 bases not matched to a gene. This CDR3 has 16 residues. The CDR3 sequence is CASGLVMSGGVYEQYF. In DNA, the CDR3 is TGTGCTAGTGGTTTGGTAATGAGCGGGGGAGTATACGAGCAGTACTTC.

V is TRBV5-8 and J is TRBJ2-1, with TRBD2 matching 7 bases. Germline loops: CDR1 SGHTS, CDR2 YDEGEE. J was trimmed by 0 bases and V by 4 bases; bases with no gene match: 13. The CDR3 has 18 amino acids. CDR3 region: CASSPRAGNLSSYNEQFF. CDR3 sequence (DNA): TGTGCCAGCAGCCCGCGAGCGGGGAACTTAAGCTCCTACAATGAGCAGTTCTTC.

This chain links TRBV27 with TRBJ1-4; the match to TRBD1 covers 7 bases. J lost 8 bases, V lost 5 bases, and 11 bases had no gene match. From germline, CDR1 is MNHEY and CDR2 SMNVEV (reference sequence). The CDR3 runs to 15 residues. CDR3 sequence: CASSDHRGSREKLFF. In DNA, the CDR3 is TGTGCCAGCAGTGACCACAGGGGTTCCAGGGAAAAACTGTTTTTT.

The chain is built from TRBV18 and TRBJ1-2; D remains ambiguous. The CDR3 contains 13 residues. V lost 3 bases to trimming and J lost 8 bases, with 13 bases between them. Germline assignment: CDR1 KGHSH and CDR2 LQKENI. CDR3 protein: CASSPALGGGYTF. The DNA for the CDR3 is TGTGCCAGCTCACCCGCTTTGGGCGGGGGCTACACCTTC.

The chain uses TRBV10-3 and TRBJ1-2; D is unresolved. Germline V gives CDR1 ENHRY, CDR2 SYGVKD. The V end lost 2 bases, the J end lost 2 bases, and 15 bases lay between the germline ends. This CDR3 region has 16 residues. CDR3 loop: CAISELATRRNYGYTF. The CDR3 coding sequence is TGTGCCATCAGTGAGCTAGCCACCCGGAGGAACTATGGCTACACCTTC.

The chain couples TRBV6-1 to TRBJ2-1; TRBD2 is a possible D gene (6 bases). The CDR3 consists of 13 residues. V was shortened by 8 bases and J by 7 bases, with 15 bases between the two germline ends. Germline CDR1 MNHNS, CDR2 SASEGT. As DNA, the CDR3 is TGTGCCAGCTGCGGGGTCCCCTGGAATGAGCAGTTCTTC. Translated, it gives CASCGVPWNEQFF.

This chain links TRBV7-2 with TRBJ2-3; 8 nucleotides line up with TRBD2. V lost 4 bases to trimming and J lost 5 bases; unmatched junction nucleotides: 17. The CDR3 sequence is 18 residues long. The germline CDR1 and CDR2 sequences are SGHTA and FQGNSA. CDR3 DNA sequence: TGTGCCAGCAGCTCTCCGGGACTAGTTGGGGGCTTAGGAGATACGCAGTATTTT. Residues: CASSSPGLVGGLGDTQYF.

In the case of this clone: Other DNA sequences in the same sample also yield this CDR3. The chain carries TRBV29-1 and TRBJ1-2; 10 nucleotides line up with TRBD1. This CDR3 is built from 12 residues. From germline, CDR1 is SQVTM and CDR2 ANQGSEA. With V trimmed by 6 bases and J by 5 bases, 3 bases remained unmatched. CDR3 region: CSVGGQGYGYTF. The CDR3 DNA reads as TGCAGCGTGGGGGGACAGGGGTATGGCTACACCTTC. Full variable domain (outside the CDR3, taken from reference TRBV29-1 and TRBJ1-2): SAVISQKPSRDICQRGTSLTIQCQVDSQVTMMFWYRQQPGQSLTLIATANQGSEATYESGFVIDKFPISRPNLTFSTLTVSNMSPEDSSIYLCSVGGQGYGYTFGSGTRLTVV.

About this clone itself: Other nucleotide sequences in the sample specify the same CDR3. The chain uses TRBV6-5 and TRBJ1-2; D ambiguous. The V gene's germline CDR1 is MNHEY and CDR2 SVGAGI. The CDR3 runs to 13 residues. With 6 bases removed from V and 4 bases from J, the gap between germline ends came to 12 bases. In DNA, the CDR3 is TGTGCCAGCAGCCCCGGGGAATTCTATGGCTACACCTTC. Translation gives CASSPGEFYGYTF.

The chain joins TRBV5-5 to TRBJ2-7, with a possible D match to TRBD2 (6 bases). Looked up from germline, CDR1 is SGHKS and CDR2 is YYEKEE (reference sequence). Trimming took off 2 bases at V and 3 bases at J, with 9 bases between the two ends. The CDR3 extends over 13 amino acids. CDR3 in amino acids: CASSLVGGYEQYF. The CDR3 DNA is TGTGCCAGCAGCTTAGTGGGAGGCTACGAGCAGTACTTC.

The J gene is TRBJ2-2, the V gene TRBV2; the D gene is possibly TRBD2 (6 bases). Looked up from germline, CDR1 is SNHLY and CDR2 is FYNNEI. The CDR3 contains 15 residues. The V end was cut by 6 bases, the J end by 4 bases, with 15 bases between. The CDR3 here is CASSSGGGSTGELFF. The CDR3 nucleotides read TGTGCCAGCAGCTCTGGGGGAGGAAGCACCGGGGAGCTGTTTTTT.

The chain carries TRBV30 and TRBJ1-2; TRBD1 might be the D (6 bases). Germline lookup yields CDR1 GTSNPN and CDR2 SVGIG (reference sequence). Trimming stripped 5 bases from V and 4 bases from J, with 17 bases between. CDR3 length: 14 amino acids. CDR3 residues: CAWGPRGLVYGYTF. CDR3 DNA: TGTGCCTGGGGACCCAGGGGCTTAGTCTATGGCTACACCTTC.

The CDR3 DNA is TGTGCCAGCAGCGGTGGGACTAGCGGGGGGACTAGCACAGATACGCAGTATTTT. Its translation is CASSGGTSGGTSTDTQYF. V and J are TRBV7-8 and TRBJ2-3; 15 nucleotides match TRBD2. The V and J ends lost 5 bases and 0 bases, in that order; junction bases with no gene match: 6. CDR3 length equals 18 residues. The germline CDR1 and CDR2 sequences are SGHVS and FQNEAQ.

The rearrangement joins TRBV12-3 or TRBV12-4 to TRBJ2-1, with 7 bases lining up with TRBD1. This CDR3 spans 13 amino acids. Unmatched junction bases numbered 2, after V lost 5 bases and J lost 4 bases. DNA of the CDR3: TGTGCCAGCAGTACAGGGGATTACAATGAGCAGTTCTTC. This codes for CASSTGDYNEQFF.

The chain has TRBV20-1 and TRBJ2-2; D perhaps matches TRBD1 (6 bases). Between the trimmed V and J ends, which lost 6 bases and 5 bases, there was a span of 13 bases. In germline, CDR1 is DFQATT, CDR2 SNEGSKA (reference sequence). This CDR3 contains 13 residues. This chain's CDR3 is CSASNQGTGELFF. CDR3 nucleotides: TGCAGTGCCAGTAATCAGGGGACCGGGGAGCTGTTTTTT.

The V and J genes are TRBV18 and TRBJ2-3; D is perhaps TRBD2 (6 bases). Trimming stripped 5 bases from V and 0 bases from J, with 15 bases between. Germline V gene lookup returns CDR1 KGHSH and CDR2 LQKENI. The CDR3 has 16 residues. The CDR3 sequence: CASSSLMAGSTDTQYF. The CDR3 region has the DNA TGTGCCAGCTCAAGTCTTATGGCGGGGAGCACAGATACGCAGTATTTT.

The genes are TRBV6-5 and TRBJ1-5, with 10 bases fitting TRBD1. The trim removed 7 bases at V and 4 bases at J, leaving 7 bases unmatched. This CDR3 comprises 15 residues. The germline V gene encodes CDR1 MNHEY and CDR2 SVGAGI. This CDR3 reads CASTRTGGGNQPQHF. The CDR3, as DNA: TGTGCCAGCACCAGGACAGGGGGTGGTAATCAGCCCCAGCATTTT.

The gene calls are TRBV5-1 and TRBJ1-6, with D possibly matching TRBD1 (6 bases). Trimming removed 0 bases at V and 6 bases at J, with 13 bases between. The V gene's germline CDR1 is SGHRS and CDR2 YFSETQ. This CDR3 comprises 16 residues. Here the CDR3 reads CASSLVLGRGNSPLHF. CDR3 DNA sequence: TGCGCCAGCAGCTTGGTCCTTGGCAGGGGTAATTCACCCCTCCACTTT.